This TCR beta chain stems from a study of blood T cell repertoires in COVID-19. This clone was recorded only once. Profiled with immunoSEQ multiplex PCR; TCRdb holds only in-frame clones, not every one. The sample contains fewer than 250,000 clones, roughly 80% of which appear only once. This clonotype was obtained from a man aged 55-75 years with acute or convalescent COVID-19. The material sequenced was peripheral blood.

For the CDR3, the DNA is TGTGCCAGCTCACCATCTACCGGGGCAGGGGGCTACGAGCAGTACTTC. Amino acid sequence: CASSPSTGAGGYEQYF. The chain couples TRBV18 to TRBJ2-7, with 7 positions matching TRBD1. Germline lookup yields CDR1 KGHSH and CDR2 LQKENI. CDR3 length: 16 amino acids. Trimming removed 2 bases from V and 3 bases from J; junction bases left unmatched: 10.